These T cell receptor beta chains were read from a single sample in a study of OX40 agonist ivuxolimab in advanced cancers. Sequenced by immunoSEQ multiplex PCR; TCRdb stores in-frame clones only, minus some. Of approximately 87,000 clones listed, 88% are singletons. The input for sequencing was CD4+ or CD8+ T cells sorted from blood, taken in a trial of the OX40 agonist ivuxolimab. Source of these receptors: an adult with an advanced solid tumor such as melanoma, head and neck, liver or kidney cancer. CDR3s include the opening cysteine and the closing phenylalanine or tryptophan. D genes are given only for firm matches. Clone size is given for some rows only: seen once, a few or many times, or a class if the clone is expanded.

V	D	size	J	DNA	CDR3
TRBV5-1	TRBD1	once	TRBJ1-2	TGCGCCAGCAGTTTAACAGGACAGGATAACTATGGCTACACCTTC	CASSLTGQDNYGYTF
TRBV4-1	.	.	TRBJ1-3	TGCGCCAGCAGCCAAGATCAATCATGGGGCCTCTCTGGAAACACCATATATTTT	CASSQDQSWGLSGNTIYF
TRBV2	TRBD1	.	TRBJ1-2	TGTGCCAGCAGCCGGACCCCGGGACAGACGGATGGCTACACCTTC	CASSRTPGQTDGYTF
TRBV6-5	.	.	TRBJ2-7	TGTGCCAGCAGTTTTTCCGCCCCGGTGGGCTACGAGCAGTACTTC	CASSFSAPVGYEQYF
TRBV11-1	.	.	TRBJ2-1	TGTGCCAGCAGCTTTGGCGGTTCTACCTACAATGAGCAGTTCTTC	CASSFGGSTYNEQFF
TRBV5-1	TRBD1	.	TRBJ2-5	TGCGCCAGCAGCTACAAAATAGTGACAGGGGAAGAGACCCAGTACTTC	CASSYKIVTGEETQYF
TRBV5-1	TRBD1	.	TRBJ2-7	TGCGCCAGCAGCGACAAGACAGGGCTCCCAACCTACGAGCAGTACTTC	CASSDKTGLPTYEQYF
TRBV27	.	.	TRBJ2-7	TGTGCCAGCAGTTTATCCAAAGGGGGGAGGCCCTACGAGCAGTACTTC	CASSLSKGGRPYEQYF
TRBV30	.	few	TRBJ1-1	TGTGCCTGGAGTCGGTACACTGAAGCTTTCTTT	CAWSRYTEAFF
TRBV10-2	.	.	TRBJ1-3	TGCGCCAGCAGGACAGCCGCTGGAAACACCATATATTTT	CASRTAAGNTIYF
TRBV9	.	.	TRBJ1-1	TGTGCCAGCAGCCCCCAGGGTACTGAAGCTTTCTTT	CASSPQGTEAFF
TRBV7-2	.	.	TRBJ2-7	TGTGCCAGCAGCGAAGTCATAGGAGAAACCTACGAGCAGTACTTC	CASSEVIGETYEQYF
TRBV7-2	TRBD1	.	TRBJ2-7	TGTGCCAGCAGCTTGACAACTGGGACAGGGTCCTACGAGCAGTACTTC	CASSLTTGTGSYEQYF
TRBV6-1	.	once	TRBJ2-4	TGTGCCAGCAGTGAACACGGGAACATTCAGTACTTC	CASSEHGNIQYF
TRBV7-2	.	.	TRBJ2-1	TGTGCCAGCAGCCCCCGGTGGGGGGATGAGCAGTTCTTC	CASSPRWGDEQFF
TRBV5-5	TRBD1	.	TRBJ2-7	TGTGCCAGCAGCTTGGATCGTAGGCAGGGGGAGTCCTACGAGCAGTACTTC	CASSLDRRQGESYEQYF
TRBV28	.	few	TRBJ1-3	TGTGCCAGCAGTCAAACCGGGGATTCCCCCGGAAACACCATATATTTT	CASSQTGDSPGNTIYF
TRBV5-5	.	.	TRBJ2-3	TGTGCCAGCAGCTCCCAGGTCTCCACAGATACGCAGTATTTT	CASSSQVSTDTQYF
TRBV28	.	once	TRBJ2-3	TGTGCCAGCAGTTCCGGCCGGGGAGTATCAGATACGCAGTATTTT	CASSSGRGVSDTQYF
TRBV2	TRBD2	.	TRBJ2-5	TGTGCCAGCAGGGGAGGGGCATACCAAGAGACCCAGTACTTC	CASRGGAYQETQYF
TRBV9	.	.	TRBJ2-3	TGTGCCAGCAGCCCCGGGCCCCAGAGGGTAGATACGCAGTATTTT	CASSPGPQRVDTQYF
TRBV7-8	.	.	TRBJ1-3	TGTGCCAGCAGCTTAGCCTCCCTAGACGCTGGAAACACCATATATTTT	CASSLASLDAGNTIYF
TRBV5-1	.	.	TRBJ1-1	TGCGCCAGCAGCCCAGGGAGTCGGACTGAAGCTTTCTTT	CASSPGSRTEAFF
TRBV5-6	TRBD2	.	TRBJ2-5	TGTGCCAGCAGCTTGGAGACTAGCGGGAAGCAAGAGACCCAGTACTTC	CASSLETSGKQETQYF
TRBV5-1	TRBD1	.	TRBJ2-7	TGCGCCAGCAGCTTGGAGGGACAGGGGTTGGGCTACGAGCAGTACTTC	CASSLEGQGLGYEQYF
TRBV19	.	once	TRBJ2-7	TGTGCCAGTAGTAACCCCGGAGGCCCAAGCTCCTACGAGCAGTACTTC	CASSNPGGPSSYEQYF
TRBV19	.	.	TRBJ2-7	TGTGCCAGTAGTATCTCTCAGGGCTCCTACGAGCAGTACTTC	CASSISQGSYEQYF
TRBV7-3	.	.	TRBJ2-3	TGTGCCAGCAGCCGCGGCGGGCCCACAGATACGCAGTATTTT	CASSRGGPTDTQYF